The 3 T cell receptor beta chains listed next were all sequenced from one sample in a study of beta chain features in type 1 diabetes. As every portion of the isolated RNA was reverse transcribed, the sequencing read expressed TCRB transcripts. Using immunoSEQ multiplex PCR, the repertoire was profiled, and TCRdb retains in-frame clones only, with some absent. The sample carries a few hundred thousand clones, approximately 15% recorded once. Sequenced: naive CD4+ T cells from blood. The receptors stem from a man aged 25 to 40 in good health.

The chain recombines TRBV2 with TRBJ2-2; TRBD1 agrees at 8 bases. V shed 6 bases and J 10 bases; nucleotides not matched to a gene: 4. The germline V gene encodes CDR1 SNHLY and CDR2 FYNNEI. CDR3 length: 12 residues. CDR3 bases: TGTGCCAGCAGCAGGGGGCGAGCGGAGCTGTTTTTT. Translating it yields CASSRGRAELFF. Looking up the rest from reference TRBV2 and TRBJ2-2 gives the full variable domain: EPEVTQTPSHQVTQMGQEVILRCVPISNHLYFYWYRQILGQKVEFLVSFYNNEISEKSEIFDDQFSVERPDGSNFTLKIRSTKLEDSAMYFCASSRGRAELFFGEGSRLTVL.

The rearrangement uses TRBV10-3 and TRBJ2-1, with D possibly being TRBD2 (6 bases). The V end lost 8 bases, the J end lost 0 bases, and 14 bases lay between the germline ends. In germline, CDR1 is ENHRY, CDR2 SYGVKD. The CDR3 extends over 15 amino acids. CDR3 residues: CAIARGTGSYNEQFF. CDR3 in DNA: TGTGCCATCGCGCGGGGAACTGGCTCCTACAATGAGCAGTTCTTC.

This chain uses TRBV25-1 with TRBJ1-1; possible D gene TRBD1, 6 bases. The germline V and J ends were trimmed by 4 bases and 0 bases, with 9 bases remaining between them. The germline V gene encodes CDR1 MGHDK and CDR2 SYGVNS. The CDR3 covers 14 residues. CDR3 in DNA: TGTGCCAGCAGTGCCGGGACACTGAACACTGAAGCTTTCTTT. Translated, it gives CASSAGTLNTEAFF.